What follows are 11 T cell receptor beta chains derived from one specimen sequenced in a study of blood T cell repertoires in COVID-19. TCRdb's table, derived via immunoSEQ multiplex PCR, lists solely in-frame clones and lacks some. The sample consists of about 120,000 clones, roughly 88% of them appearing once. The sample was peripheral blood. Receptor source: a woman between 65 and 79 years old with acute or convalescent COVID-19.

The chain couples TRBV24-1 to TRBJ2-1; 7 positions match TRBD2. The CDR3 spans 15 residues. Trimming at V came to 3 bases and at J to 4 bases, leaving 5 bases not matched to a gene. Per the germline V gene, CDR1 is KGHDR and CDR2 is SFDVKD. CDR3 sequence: CATSDPLAVYNEQFF. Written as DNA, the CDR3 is TGTGCCACCAGTGATCCCCTAGCGGTATACAATGAGCAGTTCTTC.

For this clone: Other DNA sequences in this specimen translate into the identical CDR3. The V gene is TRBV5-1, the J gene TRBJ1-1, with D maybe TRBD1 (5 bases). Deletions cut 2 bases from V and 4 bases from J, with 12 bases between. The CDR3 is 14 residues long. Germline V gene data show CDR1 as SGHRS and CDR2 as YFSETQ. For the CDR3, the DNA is TGCGCCAGCAGCTTCTCGACGGGGGGCACTGAAGCTTTCTTT. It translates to CASSFSTGGTEAFF.

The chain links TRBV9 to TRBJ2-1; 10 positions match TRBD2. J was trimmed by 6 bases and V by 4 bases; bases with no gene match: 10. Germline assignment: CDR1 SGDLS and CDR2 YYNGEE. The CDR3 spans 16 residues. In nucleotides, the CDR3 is TGTGCCAGCAGCCAAGCCTCTAGCGGGAGCCCCAATGAGCAGTTCTTC. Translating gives CASSQASSGSPNEQFF.

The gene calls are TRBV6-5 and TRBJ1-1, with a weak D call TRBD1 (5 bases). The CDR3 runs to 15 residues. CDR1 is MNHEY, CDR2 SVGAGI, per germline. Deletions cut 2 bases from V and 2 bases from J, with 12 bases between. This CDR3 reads CASSYRGGLNTEAFF. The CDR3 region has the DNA TGTGCCAGCAGTTACCGCGGGGGATTAAACACTGAAGCTTTCTTT.

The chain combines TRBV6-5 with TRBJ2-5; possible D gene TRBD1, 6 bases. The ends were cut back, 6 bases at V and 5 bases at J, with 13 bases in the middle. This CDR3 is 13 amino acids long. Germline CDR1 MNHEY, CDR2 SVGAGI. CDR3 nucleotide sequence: TGTGCCAGCAGGGACCAGGGGTTCGAGACCCAGTACTTC. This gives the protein CASRDQGFETQYF.

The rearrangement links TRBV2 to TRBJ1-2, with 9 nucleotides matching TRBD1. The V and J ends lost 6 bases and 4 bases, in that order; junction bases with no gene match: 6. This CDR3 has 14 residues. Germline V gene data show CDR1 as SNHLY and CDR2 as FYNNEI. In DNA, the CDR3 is TGTGCCAGCAGGGGGGGACAGGGCCCCTATGGCTACACCTTC. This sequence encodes CASRGGQGPYGYTF.

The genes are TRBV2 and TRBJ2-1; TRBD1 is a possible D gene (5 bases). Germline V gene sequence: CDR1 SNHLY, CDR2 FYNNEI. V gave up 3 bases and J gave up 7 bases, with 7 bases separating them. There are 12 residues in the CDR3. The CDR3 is CASSDRGNEQFF. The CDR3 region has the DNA TGTGCCAGCAGTGATAGGGGAAATGAGCAGTTCTTC.

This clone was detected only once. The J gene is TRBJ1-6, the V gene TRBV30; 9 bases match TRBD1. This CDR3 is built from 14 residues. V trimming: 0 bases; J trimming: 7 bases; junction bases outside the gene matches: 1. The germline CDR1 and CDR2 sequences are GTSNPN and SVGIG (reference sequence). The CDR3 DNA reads TGTGCCTGGAGTGTACAGGGGGCGAATTCACCCCTCCACTTT. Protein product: CAWSVQGANSPLHF.

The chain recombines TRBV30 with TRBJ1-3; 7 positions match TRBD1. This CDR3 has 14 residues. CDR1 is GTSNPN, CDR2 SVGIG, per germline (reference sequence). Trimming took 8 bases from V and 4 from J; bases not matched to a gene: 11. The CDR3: CALERGQAGNTIYF. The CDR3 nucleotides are TGTGCCCTCGAGAGGGGGCAAGCGGGAAACACCATATATTTT.

As DNA, the CDR3 is TGTGCCAGTAGTATCCCACAGACAACTAATGAAAAACTGTTTTTT. Protein: CASSIPQTTNEKLFF. J is TRBJ1-4 and V is TRBV19, with no clear D. From germline, CDR1 is LNHDA and CDR2 SQIVND (reference sequence). The CDR3 is 15 amino acids. Trimming took off 3 bases at V and 0 bases at J, with 8 bases between the two ends. The full variable domain, completed using reference TRBV19 and TRBJ1-4, is DGGITQSPKYLFRKEGQNVTLSCEQNLNHDAMYWYRQDPGQGLRLIYYSQIVNDFQKGDIAEGYSVSREKKESFPLTVTSAQKNPTAFYLCASSIPQTTNEKLFFGSGTQLSVL.

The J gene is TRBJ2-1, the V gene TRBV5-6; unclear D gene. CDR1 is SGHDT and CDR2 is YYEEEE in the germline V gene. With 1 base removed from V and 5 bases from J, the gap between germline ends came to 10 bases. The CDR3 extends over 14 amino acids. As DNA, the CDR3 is TGTGCCAGCAGCTTGTTACAGCAGAACAATGAGCAGTTCTTC. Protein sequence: CASSLLQQNNEQFF.